This T cell receptor (beta chain) is drawn from a study of cytomegalovirus exposure and HLA in healthy donors. The CDR3 runs 12 residues. The V gene's germline CDR1 is SNHLY and CDR2 FYNNEI. V was shortened by 10 bases and J by 8 bases, with 17 bases between the two germline ends. PCR primers comprised 60 Vbeta and 13 Jbeta primers. Assay: immunoSEQ multiplex PCR; the TCRdb copy retains only in-frame clones and omits some. The sample yields 150,000 to 200,000 clones, around 85% seen once. Sequenced: PBMCs. The TCR comes from a man aged 18 to 35 in good health and CMV-seropositive. This sequence joins TRBV2 and TRBJ1-2; possible D gene TRBD1, 6 bases. DNA of the CDR3: TGTGCCACCCAGGGGAGAAGGGAGGGCTACACCTTC. Its translation is CATQGRREGYTF.